One and the same sample provided the 5 T cell receptor beta chains below, sequenced in a study of T cells in Graves' hyperthyroidism and ophthalmopathy (dated by TCRdb to between 2018 and 2020). Preparation of the library involved multiplex PCR. Sequencer: Illumina HiSeq 2000. The TCR beta CDR3 regions were amplified from RNA transcripts. For the first round of RT-PCR on the TCR CDR3, the HTBI primer set was used together with the Qiagen OneStep RT-PCR kit. TCRdb passed the public sequencing reads through fastp at Q25 and MiXCR, retaining productive beta sequences. Identical CDR3 protein sequences are pooled into one entry, listed with their most common genes and DNA. The sample profile shows hundreds of thousands of distinct CDR3 sequences; under 15% of them were found once. The top ten clones comprise 9.2% of the sample. Sequenced: blood. The receptors here all came from a woman aged 18-29 years with Graves' hyperthyroidism.

This clonotype was counted at least ten times. The J gene is TRBJ2-5, the V gene TRBV10-2; D possibly corresponds to TRBD2 (5 bases). Trimming removed 1 base at V and 5 bases at J, with 17 bases between. Germline CDR1 and CDR2: WSHSY and SAAADI. This CDR3 contains 16 residues. The CDR3 protein is CASSELASDLLETQYF. In DNA, the CDR3 is TGCGCCAGCAGTGAGTTGGCGTCGGACTTATTGGAGACCCAGTACTTC.

This clonotype was seen many times. The gene calls are TRBV28 and TRBJ1-1, with TRBD1 as a possible D gene (6 bases). The CDR3 covers 16 residues. V was pared by 11 bases and J by 4 bases, with 26 bases between. Germline V gene lookup returns CDR1 MDHEN and CDR2 SYDVKM. The CDR3: CAAAGLLPTGITEAFF. The CDR3 DNA reads as TGTGCCGCCGCCGGACTTCTACCAACAGGGATCACTGAAGCTTTCTTT.

This clonotype has ten or more counts. The V gene is TRBV20-1, the J gene TRBJ2-2; the D is unclear. This CDR3 is 15 amino acids long. Germline lookup yields CDR1 DFQATT and CDR2 SNEGSKA (reference sequence). The V gene lost 3 bases and the J gene lost 2 bases, with 13 bases spanning the gap. The CDR3 DNA sequence: TGCAGTGCTAGCAGTGTTCCGGGTAACACCGGGGAGCTGTTTTTT. Translated, it gives CSASSVPGNTGELFF.

This clonotype came up many times. This sequence joins TRBV28 and TRBJ2-2; 9 bases fit TRBD1. CDR3 length equals 17 residues. The trim removed 3 bases at V and 7 bases at J, leaving 12 bases unmatched. Germline V gene data show CDR1 as MDHEN and CDR2 as SYDVKM. The CDR3 spells CASSFVPDRGRIGELFF. In DNA form, the CDR3 reads TGTGCCAGCAGTTTCGTCCCGGACAGGGGAAGGATCGGGGAGCTGTTTTTT.

This clonotype has a handful of counts. The rearrangement links TRBV4-3 to TRBJ1-4; possible D gene TRBD1, 6 bases. CDR1 and CDR2 from the germline V gene are LGHNA and YSLEER. The germline V and J ends were trimmed by 4 bases and 7 bases, with 10 bases remaining between them. The CDR3 runs to 13 residues. The CDR3 DNA reads TGCGCCAGCAGCCCCCAAGGGGGTGAAAAACTGTTTTTT. It yields the protein CASSPQGGEKLFF.